This T cell receptor (beta chain) is drawn from a study of blood T cell repertoires in COVID-19. For the study at large: The United States, Italy and Spain supplied acute and convalescent COVID-19 samples. Nucleic acid was either cDNA or gDNA, and it came from T cells, B-cell-depleted T cells, or PBMCs.

Generated by immunoSEQ multiplex PCR, the TCRdb table keeps only in-frame clones and is missing some. The table lists under 150,000 clones, approximately 88% of them singletons. This sequence originates from a human donor in a cohort sampled during active COVID-19. The sample was peripheral blood.

This CDR3 is CASSIGAGTMNTEAFF. The CDR3 DNA sequence: TGTGCCAGTAGTATCGGGGCAGGGACTATGAACACTGAAGCTTTCTTT. The chain joins TRBV19 to TRBJ1-1, with D tentatively TRBD1 (5 bases). The germline CDR1 and CDR2 sequences are LNHDA and SQIVND (reference sequence). This CDR3 contains 16 residues. Between the trimmed V and J ends, which lost 3 bases and 0 bases, there was a span of 14 bases.